What follows are 8 T cell receptor beta chains derived from one specimen sequenced in a study of human T cells and chemical hapten exposure. TCRdb re-analysed the RACE reads in MiXCR, keeping a single row per CDR3 protein. The profile shows roughly 200,000 distinct CDR3 sequences, more than 20% of them singletons. Time point indicated: patch test 3, about 24 weeks after DPC sensitization. Treatment here: therapeutic diphenylcyclopropenone sensitization with weekly scalp DPC. Sequencing used whole blood, obtained in connection with sensitization to the hapten diphenylcyclopropenone (DPC). The receptor source for this set is a woman aged 40 to 50 with alopecia areata. Some clones in this sample may be carry-over from other donors' samples.

The gene calls are TRBV20-1 and TRBJ2-1; D not certain. The germline V gene has CDR1 DFQATT and CDR2 SNEGSKA (reference sequence). V was trimmed by 1 base and J by 2 bases, leaving 9 bases between them. CDR3 length: 14 amino acids. The CDR3 spells CSARGQVTYNEQFF. In DNA, the CDR3 is TGCAGTGCTAGAGGGCAGGTAACCTACAATGAGCAGTTCTTC.

This clonotype was picked up a small number of times. The gene calls are TRBV28 and TRBJ2-5, with 13 bases matching TRBD2. The CDR3 contains 16 residues. Germline trimming cut 7 bases from V and 5 bases from J; bases unmatched to any gene: 10. From germline, CDR1 is MDHEN and CDR2 SYDVKM. Written as DNA, the CDR3 is TGTGCCAGCAAACCAGTAGGACTAGCGGGAGCCGAGACCCAGTACTTC. Translation: CASKPVGLAGAETQYF.

The rearrangement links TRBV6-1 to TRBJ2-2; 10 nucleotides agree with TRBD1. The J segment lost 4 bases and the V segment lost 7 bases, leaving 9 bases of the junction unmatched. The CDR3 extends over 16 amino acids. Germline V gives CDR1 MNHNS, CDR2 SASEGT. The CDR3 sequence: CASMGTGARVTGELFF. For the CDR3, the DNA is TGTGCCAGCATGGGGACAGGGGCGCGGGTCACCGGGGAGCTGTTTTTT.

This clonotype was seen a handful of times. The chain is built from TRBV5-6 and TRBJ1-2; D is unresolved. Trimming took 3 bases from V and 5 from J, leaving 8 bases between them. The CDR3 runs to 12 residues. Germline V gene sequence: CDR1 SGHDT, CDR2 YYEEEE. The CDR3 sequence is CASSSGLYGYTF. The DNA for the CDR3 is TGTGCCAGCAGCTCTGGACTTTATGGCTACACCTTC.

The chain recombines TRBV20-1 with TRBJ2-7; D possibly uses TRBD1 or TRBD2 (6 bases each). Looked up from germline, CDR1 is DFQATT and CDR2 is SNEGSKA (reference sequence). Between the trimmed V and J ends, which lost 3 bases and 0 bases, there was a span of 15 bases. The CDR3 contains 15 residues. The CDR3 DNA reads TGCAGTGCTAGGGGAGGAACGGGGGCCTCCTACGAGCAGTACTTC. This codes for CSARGGTGASYEQYF.

In its sample, this clonotype was seen a few times. The V and J genes are TRBV20-1 and TRBJ1-1, with D perhaps TRBD1 (5 bases). Germline V CDR1 and CDR2: DFQATT, SNEGSKA (reference sequence). The CDR3 has 15 amino acids. V lost 0 bases, J lost 0 bases, and 11 bases lay in between. CDR3 DNA sequence: TGCAGTGCTAGAGATTATTCAGGGTTGAACACTGAAGCTTTCTTT. Amino acid sequence: CSARDYSGLNTEAFF.

The chain couples TRBV28 to TRBJ2-3; the D is unclear. Trimming shortened V by 5 bases and J by 4 bases, and 16 bases separated the two germline ends. This CDR3 spans 15 amino acids. The germline V gene encodes CDR1 MDHEN and CDR2 SYDVKM. DNA of the CDR3: TGTGCCAGCAGTCGATCAGTGGGGTCGTCAGATACGCAGTATTTT. This codes for CASSRSVGSSDTQYF.

This chain uses TRBV5-1 with TRBJ2-3; D uncertain. This CDR3 region has 14 residues. V lost 4 bases to trimming and J lost 1 base, with 10 bases between them. The germline gives CDR1 SGHRS, CDR2 YFSETQ. CDR3 residues: CASSPGEGTDTQYF. The CDR3 nucleotides are TGCGCCAGCAGCCCTGGAGAGGGCACAGATACGCAGTATTTT.